The 20 T cell receptor beta chains below all came from one sample that was sequenced in a study of early T cells in non-severe SARS-CoV-2 infection. TCRdb re-called the 5' RACE reads through MiXCR, storing one row per CDR3 protein. The table records about 98,000 distinct CDR3 sequences, approximately 11% of them present only once. The specimen sequenced was whole blood. The receptors shown here come from an adult who was a healthcare worker with PCR-confirmed SARS-CoV-2 infection or an uninfected control (not recorded which).

V usage is TRBV5-6 and J usage is TRBJ2-7, with D perhaps TRBD2 (6 bases). Germline V lookup: CDR1 SGHDT, CDR2 YYEEEE. V lost 6 bases and J 2 bases, leaving 15 bases between the germline ends. The CDR3 runs to 14 residues. The CDR3 DNA is TGTGCCAGCAACCCTGACGGGGGAGCCTACGAGCAGTACTTC. Protein: CASNPDGGAYEQYF. Based on the CDR3 plus reference TRBV5-6 and TRBJ2-7, the full variable domain is DAGVTQSPTHLIKTRGQQVTLRCSPKSGHDTVSWYQQALGQGPQFIFQYYEEEERQRGNFPDRFSGHQFPNYSSELNVNALLLGDSALYLCASNPDGGAYEQYFGPGTRLTVT.

A few counts support this clonotype. V is TRBV20-1 and J is TRBJ2-7; D gene uncertain. CDR3 length: 12 residues. V gave up 4 bases and J gave up 4 bases, with 11 bases separating them. Looked up from germline, CDR1 is DFQATT and CDR2 is SNEGSKA (reference sequence). The CDR3 nucleotides read TGCAGTGCTACCATGACACAATACGAGCAGTACTTC. This encodes CSATMTQYEQYF.

Ten or more counts support this clonotype. The rearrangement links TRBV5-1 to TRBJ2-3; 7 bases align to TRBD1. Per the germline V gene, CDR1 is SGHRS and CDR2 is YFSETQ. The V segment lost 4 bases and the J segment 4 bases; nucleotides outside the gene matches: 9. The CDR3 contains 15 residues. The CDR3 DNA follows: TGCGCCAGCAGCCAAAGACAGGGCGACGCAGATACGCAGTATTTT. Translation gives CASSQRQGDADTQYF.

In this sample, this clonotype turned up many times. This chain uses TRBV18 with TRBJ1-4; D unresolved. V was trimmed by 6 bases and J by 5 bases, leaving 19 bases between them. The CDR3 is made up of 16 amino acids. Germline CDR1 is KGHSH and CDR2 is LQKENI. For the CDR3, the DNA is TGTGCCAGCTCCCAAAGCTTGGGGTCCAAGAATGAAAAACTGTTTTTT. This gives the protein CASSQSLGSKNEKLFF.

In this sample, this clonotype turned up many times. V is TRBV7-9 and J is TRBJ1-2, with a possible D match to TRBD1 (6 bases). The V end lost 8 bases, the J end lost 8 bases, and 24 bases lay between the germline ends. Germline V gives CDR1 SEHNR, CDR2 FQNEAQ (reference sequence). There are 15 residues in the CDR3. The CDR3 bases are TGTGCCAGCGCCCCCCGGTATGGGGGCTCGGAGGGCTACACCTTC. Translated, it gives CASAPRYGGSEGYTF.

This clonotype was detected only a few times. CDR3 nucleotide sequence: TGCGCCAGCAGCCAAGAGAGGACCCTATACACCTTC. It codes for CASSQERTLYTF. The rearrangement links TRBV4-1 to TRBJ1-2; unclear D gene. The CDR3 is 12 residues long. V was pared by 0 bases and J by 11 bases, with 10 bases between. Germline CDR1 MGHRA, CDR2 YSYEKL.

This clonotype was seen ten or more times. The rearrangement joins TRBV7-6 to TRBJ1-5, with D unclear. Trimming stripped 1 base from V and 4 bases from J, with 11 bases between. Germline-derived CDR1 and CDR2 are SGHVS and FNYEAQ. The CDR3 totals 15 residues. The CDR3 bases are TGTGCCAGCAGCTTAGGTGGTAATTGGAATCAGCCCCAGCATTTT. It is translated as CASSLGGNWNQPQHF.

The chain is built from TRBV24-1 and TRBJ2-3; D is perhaps TRBD1 or TRBD2 (5 bases each). CDR1 KGHDR and CDR2 SFDVKD come from the germline V gene. The CDR3 consists of 16 residues. Trimming removed 4 bases at V and 11 bases at J, with 24 bases between. Here the CDR3 DNA reads TGTGCCACCAGTGACCCCGCCTCGGGGCCACCCTACGTGCAGTATTTT. Translating gives CATSDPASGPPYVQYF.

This clonotype was found a few times. The rearrangement links TRBV7-2 to TRBJ2-5; D might be TRBD1 or TRBD2, each matching 5 bases. The CDR3 is 15 amino acids. In germline, CDR1 is SGHTA, CDR2 FQGNSA. Trimming took off 3 bases at V and 4 bases at J, with 15 bases between the two ends. Written as DNA, the CDR3 is TGTGCCAGCAGCTTGGGACCCCAGACGGCAGAGACCCAGTACTTC. Amino acid sequence: CASSLGPQTAETQYF.

This clonotype was found a few times. The rearrangement joins TRBV5-4 to TRBJ1-1; D unresolved. The CDR3 spans 13 residues. Germline CDR1 is SGHNT and CDR2 is YYREEE (reference sequence). Trimming removed 0 bases from V and 4 bases from J, with 7 bases in between. The CDR3 region has the DNA TGTGCCAGCAGCTTGGAAGGTGGCACTGAAGCTTTCTTT. Amino acids: CASSLEGGTEAFF. Based on the CDR3 plus reference TRBV5-4 and TRBJ1-1, the full variable domain is ETGVTQSPTHLIKTRGQQVTLRCSSQSGHNTVSWYQQALGQGPQFIFQYYREEENGRGNFPPRFSGLQFPNYSSELNVNALELDDSALYLCASSLEGGTEAFFGQGTRLTVV.

There are many counts of this clonotype. The CDR3 protein is CASSLTGSNQPQHF. The CDR3 DNA reads as TGTGCCAGCAGTCTAACAGGGAGCAATCAGCCCCAGCATTTT. The rearrangement joins TRBV25-1 to TRBJ1-5; D possibly corresponds to TRBD1 (6 bases). Germline values: CDR1 MGHDK, CDR2 SYGVNS. Trimming took 5 bases from V and 1 from J, leaving 9 bases between them. CDR3 length: 14 residues.

This clonotype occurred a few times. The chain has TRBV7-2 and TRBJ2-2; 8 positions match TRBD2. CDR1 SGHTA and CDR2 FQGNSA come from the germline V gene. The J segment lost 0 bases and the V segment lost 6 bases, leaving 3 bases of the junction unmatched. This CDR3 comprises 15 residues. CDR3 in amino acids: CASRSGLANTGELFF. In DNA, the CDR3 is TGTGCCAGCAGATCGGGACTAGCGAACACCGGGGAGCTGTTTTTT.

This clonotype was counted ten times or more. This sequence joins TRBV12-3 or TRBV12-4 and TRBJ1-4; D is unresolved. The length of the CDR3 is 14 residues. V lost 6 bases, J lost 3 bases, and 11 bases lay in between. The CDR3 loop is CASSPGGSNEKLFF. The CDR3 coding sequence is TGTGCCAGCAGCCCGGGAGGATCTAATGAAAAACTGTTTTTT.

The rearrangement links TRBV10-3 to TRBJ2-3; 7 bases match TRBD2. CDR1 ENHRY and CDR2 SYGVKD come from the germline V gene. The trim removed 10 bases at V and 0 bases at J, leaving 13 bases unmatched. This CDR3 is built from 16 residues. The CDR3 coding sequence is TGTGCCACCGCACCCCCTCTAGCGGAGAGCACAGATACGCAGTATTTT. Its translation: CATAPPLAESTDTQYF.

The rearrangement uses TRBV6-5 and TRBJ2-2; no definite D call. Germline V gene data show CDR1 as MNHEY and CDR2 as SVGAGI. The CDR3 is 13 residues long. The germline V and J ends were trimmed by 6 bases and 3 bases, with 8 bases remaining between them. CDR3 amino acids: CASSSTHTGELFF. CDR3 DNA: TGTGCCAGCAGCTCCACCCACACCGGGGAGCTGTTTTTT.

At least ten counts were recorded for this clonotype. The gene calls are TRBV5-6 and TRBJ1-5; D ambiguous. The CDR3 covers 14 residues. Germline-derived CDR1 and CDR2 are SGHDT and YYEEEE. The V gene lost 0 bases and the J gene lost 2 bases, with 6 bases spanning the gap. The CDR3 coding sequence is TGTGCCAGCAGCTTGGGTGTGGGCAATCAGCCCCAGCATTTT. Translation: CASSLGVGNQPQHF.

This clonotype was counted ten times or more. This rearrangement joins TRBV20-1 to TRBJ2-1; the D call may be TRBD1 or TRBD2 (6 bases each). Germline lookup yields CDR1 DFQATT and CDR2 SNEGSKA (reference sequence). The CDR3 loop spans 14 amino acids. Trimming cost V 6 bases and J 6 bases, with 18 bases left between them. The CDR3 DNA follows: TGCAGTGCGGAATTTAGCGGAGGGGGCAATGAGCAGTTCTTC. It is translated as CSAEFSGGGNEQFF.

This clonotype was observed a few times. The chain combines TRBV20-1 with TRBJ1-2, with D hard to call. The CDR3 runs to 11 residues. Germline V gives CDR1 DFQATT, CDR2 SNEGSKA (reference sequence). The V and J ends lost 0 bases and 2 bases respectively, with 1 base between them. CDR3: CSARENYGYTF. The CDR3 nucleotides read TGCAGTGCTAGAGAAAACTATGGCTACACCTTC.

There are a few counts of this clonotype. The rearrangement uses TRBV20-1 and TRBJ2-2, with TRBD2 as a possible D gene (5 bases). Germline V lookup: CDR1 DFQATT, CDR2 SNEGSKA (reference sequence). The CDR3 covers 17 residues. The ends were cut back, 0 bases at V and 0 bases at J, with 14 bases in the middle. As DNA, the CDR3 is TGCAGTGCTAGAGATTTCTTGGGCGGGTCGAACACCGGGGAGCTGTTTTTT. This translates into CSARDFLGGSNTGELFF.

The rearrangement links TRBV12-3 or TRBV12-4 to TRBJ2-1; D not resolved. The CDR3 loop spans 13 amino acids. Trimming took off 1 base at V and 8 bases at J, with 9 bases between the two ends. Here the CDR3 reads CASSLDLEDEQFF. The CDR3 DNA is TGTGCCAGCAGTTTAGACCTAGAGGATGAGCAGTTCTTC.